The 14 T cell receptor beta chains in this list originate from one sample, sequenced in a study of cytomegalovirus exposure and HLA in healthy donors. PCR was performed using 60 Vbeta and 13 Jbeta primers. Generated by immunoSEQ multiplex PCR, the TCRdb table keeps only in-frame clones and is missing some. The sample has about 200,000 clones; approximately 79% are singletons. The sample comprised PBMCs. Receptor source: a girl aged 2-10 years in good health and CMV-seronegative.

The chain combines TRBV7-9 with TRBJ2-7; TRBD2 agrees at 13 bases. CDR3 size: 16 residues. Germline lookup yields CDR1 SEHNR and CDR2 FQNEAQ (reference sequence). V gave up 5 bases and J gave up 7 bases; unmatched junction bases: 11. The CDR3 is CASSIGLAGDTREQYF. CDR3 bases: TGTGCCAGCAGCATCGGACTAGCGGGAGACACTAGGGAGCAGTACTTC.

The chain employs TRBV7-9 and TRBJ2-1, with D uncertain. Germline V gene data show CDR1 as SEHNR and CDR2 as FQNEAQ (reference sequence). The CDR3 has 14 residues. V lost 8 bases and J lost 5, with 16 bases in between. The CDR3 coding sequence is TGTGCCAGCTTACATCCCACGTCCAACAATGAGCAGTTCTTC. Translating it yields CASLHPTSNNEQFF.

The V gene is TRBV6-5, the J gene TRBJ2-7; 9 nucleotides line up with TRBD1. V was clipped by 2 bases and J by 6 bases; unmatched bases: 11. This CDR3 has 16 residues. The V gene's germline CDR1 is MNHEY and CDR2 SVGAGI. The CDR3 DNA reads TGTGCCAGCAGTTACCATTGGGACAGGGATTTCGGCGAGCAGTACTTC. Its protein is CASSYHWDRDFGEQYF.

The rearrangement uses TRBV2 and TRBJ1-4; D is perhaps TRBD1 (5 bases). Per the germline V gene, CDR1 is SNHLY and CDR2 is FYNNEI. This CDR3 has 13 residues. Trimming shortened V by 7 bases and J by 3 bases, and 9 bases separated the two germline ends. The CDR3 loop reads CASTGVANEKLFF. CDR3 in DNA: TGTGCCAGCACGGGGGTCGCTAATGAAAAACTGTTTTTT.

This sequence joins TRBV27 and TRBJ2-1; tentative D call: TRBD1 (6 bases). Germline V gives CDR1 MNHEY, CDR2 SMNVEV (reference sequence). CDR3 size: 14 residues. Trimming took 7 bases from V and 10 from J, leaving 20 bases between them. In nucleotides, the CDR3 is TGTGCCAGCACTCCGGCTGGGGCCAGGGGCGAGCAGTTCTTC. Its protein product is CASTPAGARGEQFF.

This chain links TRBV15 with TRBJ2-7; a possible D gene is TRBD2 (5 bases). The CDR3 runs to 15 residues. The germline gives CDR1 LNHNV, CDR2 YYDKDF (reference sequence). The V and J ends lost 1 base and 7 bases respectively, with 17 bases between them. The CDR3 bases are TGTGCCACCAGCAGAGCGGGTTTGGGTTCGGGGGAGCAGTACTTC. Residues: CATSRAGLGSGEQYF.

This CDR3 reads CASSAETATNYGYTF. The CDR3 nucleotides read TGTGCCAGCAGCGCGGAGACAGCTACCAACTATGGCTACACCTTC. The rearrangement links TRBV5-4 to TRBJ1-2; possibly TRBD1 for D (5 bases). Trimming removed 4 bases at V and 2 bases at J, with 15 bases between. CDR3 length equals 15 residues. Germline V CDR1 and CDR2: SGHNT, YYREEE (reference sequence).

The chain uses TRBV5-6 and TRBJ2-4; the match to TRBD1 covers 8 bases. The CDR3 runs to 13 residues. In germline, CDR1 is SGHDT, CDR2 YYEEEE. With 4 bases clipped from V and 6 bases from J, the junction kept 3 bases outside the gene matches. CDR3 region: CASSDRGINIQYF. The CDR3 nucleotides read TGTGCCAGCAGCGACAGGGGCATAAACATTCAGTACTTC.

The gene calls are TRBV2 and TRBJ2-6; D might be TRBD2 (5 bases). Germline V gene lookup returns CDR1 SNHLY and CDR2 FYNNEI. V lost 8 bases to trimming and J lost 0 bases, with 14 bases between them. CDR3 size: 16 residues. DNA of the CDR3: TGTGCCAGCTTCCCGACGGGGAGCTCTGGGGCCAACGTCCTGACTTTC. Translating it yields CASFPTGSSGANVLTF.

This clone was counted once. The gene calls are TRBV19 and TRBJ2-7; perhaps TRBD2 as D (5 bases). Germline loops: CDR1 LNHDA, CDR2 SQIVND (reference sequence). The CDR3 has 13 amino acids. The V end lost 2 bases, the J end lost 6 bases, and 11 bases lay between the germline ends. CDR3 in amino acids: CASSISGRGEQYF. CDR3 nucleotides: TGTGCCAGTAGTATATCGGGGAGAGGCGAGCAGTACTTC.

The rearrangement links TRBV5-8 to TRBJ1-2; TRBD1 aligns across 7 bases. The CDR3 extends over 12 amino acids. J lost 3 bases, V lost 6 bases, and 2 bases had no gene match. Per germline, CDR1 SGHTS and CDR2 YDEGEE. CDR3 in DNA: TGTGCCAGCAACACAGGGGACTATGGCTACACCTTC. It yields the protein CASNTGDYGYTF.

The genes are TRBV5-6 and TRBJ2-2; 11 bases map to TRBD2. The CDR3 sequence is 18 residues long. Losses at the gene ends were 4 bases for V and 6 bases for J; bases not matched to a gene: 14. CDR1 is SGHDT, CDR2 YYEEEE, per germline. CDR3 nucleotide sequence: TGTGCCAGCAGCCCGGCTAGCGGGAGGAAGGGGAGCGCCGGGGAGCTGTTTTTT. Encoded protein: CASSPASGRKGSAGELFF.

V gene TRBV7-9 combines with J gene TRBJ1-5; D unresolved. Trimming pared 0 bases from V and 5 bases from J, leaving 5 bases between. Germline V gene data show CDR1 as SEHNR and CDR2 as FQNEAQ (reference sequence). The CDR3 runs to 13 residues. The CDR3 DNA reads as TGTGCCAGCAGCTTAGCGCAGGATCAGCCCCAGCATTTT. Amino acid sequence: CASSLAQDQPQHF.

In DNA form, the CDR3 reads TGCGCCACACGCCCTGGACAGGGGACCTACAATGAGCAGTTCTTC. This translates into CATRPGQGTYNEQFF. V gene TRBV4-1 combines with J gene TRBJ2-1, with TRBD1 matching 9 bases. The CDR3 has 15 amino acids. Germline loops: CDR1 MGHRA, CDR2 YSYEKL. The junction had 9 bases not matched to a gene; V was cut back by 10 bases and J by 2 bases.